Listed below are T cell receptor beta chains from one sample, sequenced in a study of blood T cells in healthy people across ages. TCRdb redid the calling of the 5' RACE reads with MiXCR, one entry per CDR3 protein. The repertoire holds approximately 1,100,000 distinct CDR3 sequences, with 35% to 50% as singletons. The sequencing sample was made of blood. These receptors were taken from a woman aged 60-75 years in good health. The CDR3 runs from the conserved cysteine through the conserved F or W. D genes are given only for firm matches. Clone size is not always given. Where it is, it says once, few, many or a class for expanded clones.

v_call: TRBV16; j_call: TRBJ2-7; d_call: .; clone_size: .; cdr3_nt: TGTGCCAGCAGCCGAACCGAGTTGACGCATAGGAGCTCCTACGAGCAGTACTTC; cdr3_aa: CASSRTELTHRSSYEQYF
v_call: TRBV20-1; j_call: TRBJ2-1; d_call: .; clone_size: .; cdr3_nt: TGCAGTGCTAGAGATCAGACTAGTGGGCAGTTCTTC; cdr3_aa: CSARDQTSGQFF
v_call: TRBV12-3/TRBV12-4; j_call: TRBJ2-1; d_call: .; clone_size: .; cdr3_nt: TGTGCCAGCTGTTCCTCTATTGAGCAGTTCTTC; cdr3_aa: CASCSSIEQFF
v_call: TRBV5-5; j_call: TRBJ1-1; d_call: .; clone_size: few; cdr3_nt: TGTGCCACCGCCCAGGGACATTTGAACACTGAAGCTTTCTTT; cdr3_aa: CATAQGHLNTEAFF
v_call: TRBV6-6; j_call: TRBJ2-7; d_call: .; clone_size: .; cdr3_nt: TGTGCCAGCAGTTATTCTAGCGTCTACGAGCAGTACTTC; cdr3_aa: CASSYSSVYEQYF
v_call: TRBV20-1; j_call: TRBJ2-5; d_call: .; clone_size: .; cdr3_nt: TGCAGTGCTAGTATAGGTAGAGAGACCCAGTACTTC; cdr3_aa: CSASIGRETQYF
v_call: TRBV25-1; j_call: TRBJ2-5; d_call: .; clone_size: .; cdr3_nt: TGTGCCAGCAGTGATGGTTCCAGGGTAGAAGAGACCCAGTACTTC; cdr3_aa: CASSDGSRVEETQYF
v_call: TRBV5-1; j_call: TRBJ2-5; d_call: .; clone_size: .; cdr3_nt: TGCGCCAGCAGCTTGGTTGTCCAGAACCCGTACAATGAGCAGTACTTC; cdr3_aa: CASSLVVQNPYNEQYF
v_call: TRBV6-5; j_call: TRBJ1-1; d_call: .; clone_size: few; cdr3_nt: TGTGCCAGCAGTTCCCGGTCAAACACTGAAGCTTTCTTT; cdr3_aa: CASSSRSNTEAFF
v_call: TRBV13; j_call: TRBJ2-5; d_call: TRBD2; clone_size: few; cdr3_nt: TGTGCCAGCAGCTATCGGACTAGCGGGGCAGAGACCCAGTACTTC; cdr3_aa: CASSYRTSGAETQYF
v_call: TRBV29-1; j_call: TRBJ1-2; d_call: .; clone_size: .; cdr3_nt: TGCAGCGTTGACCTGGCGAACTATGGCTACACCTTC; cdr3_aa: CSVDLANYGYTF
v_call: TRBV3-1; j_call: TRBJ1-4; d_call: .; clone_size: few; cdr3_nt: TGTGCCAGCAGCCAAGGAGATGAAAAACTGTTTTTT; cdr3_aa: CASSQGDEKLFF
v_call: TRBV20-1; j_call: TRBJ2-7; d_call: TRBD2; clone_size: .; cdr3_nt: TGCAGTGCTGTACTAGCGGGTGTCTGGGGCTACGAGCAGTACTTC; cdr3_aa: CSAVLAGVWGYEQYF
v_call: TRBV29-1; j_call: TRBJ2-3; d_call: .; clone_size: .; cdr3_nt: TGCAGCGGAGGTAGGGGGAGTCCCACAGATACGCAGTATTTT; cdr3_aa: CSGGRGSPTDTQYF
v_call: TRBV30; j_call: TRBJ2-7; d_call: TRBD2; clone_size: .; cdr3_nt: TGTGCCTGGAGTATAGGGACTAGCGGATCCTACGAGCAGTACTTC; cdr3_aa: CAWSIGTSGSYEQYF
v_call: TRBV30; j_call: TRBJ2-3; d_call: .; clone_size: .; cdr3_nt: TGTGCCTGGAGTCATGGAGGAGGTGGCGGGGATACGCAGTATTTT; cdr3_aa: CAWSHGGGGGDTQYF
v_call: TRBV10-3; j_call: TRBJ2-1; d_call: TRBD2; clone_size: .; cdr3_nt: TGTGCCATCAGTGAGTCGGCTAGCGGACGAGGGAATGAGCAGTTCTTC; cdr3_aa: CAISESASGRGNEQFF
v_call: TRBV5-1; j_call: TRBJ1-2; d_call: TRBD1; clone_size: few; cdr3_nt: TGCGCCAGCAGGTGGAACCGGGACAGGGACAATGGCTACACCTTC; cdr3_aa: CASRWNRDRDNGYTF